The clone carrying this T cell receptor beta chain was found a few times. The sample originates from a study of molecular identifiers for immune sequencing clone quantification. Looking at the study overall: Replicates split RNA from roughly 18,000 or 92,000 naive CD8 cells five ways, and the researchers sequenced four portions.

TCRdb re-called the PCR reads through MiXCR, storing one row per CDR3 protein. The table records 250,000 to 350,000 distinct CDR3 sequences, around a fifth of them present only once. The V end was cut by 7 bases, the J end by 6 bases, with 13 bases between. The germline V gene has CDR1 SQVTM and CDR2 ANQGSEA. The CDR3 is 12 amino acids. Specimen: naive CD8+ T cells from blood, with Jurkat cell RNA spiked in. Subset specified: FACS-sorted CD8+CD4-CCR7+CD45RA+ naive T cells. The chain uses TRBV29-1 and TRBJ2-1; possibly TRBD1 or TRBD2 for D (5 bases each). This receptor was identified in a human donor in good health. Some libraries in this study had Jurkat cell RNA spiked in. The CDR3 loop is CSGGMIVNEQFF. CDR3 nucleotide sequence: TGCAGCGGGGGGATGATTGTCAATGAGCAGTTCTTC.